This record covers a single T cell receptor (beta chain). Expressed TCRB transcripts were sequenced, since all the RNA that had been isolated was reverse transcribed. The data were produced by immunoSEQ multiplex PCR, yet TCRdb's version contains in-frame clones alone and is incomplete. Of roughly 140,000 clones in the sample, approximately 8.1% were seen once. This specimen comes from a study of beta chain features in type 1 diabetes. The specimen sequenced was central memory CD4+ T cells from blood. The sequence derives from a man aged 18 to 29 in good health.

In nucleotides, the CDR3 is TGCGCCAGCAGCTTCCTAATTGGGCAGGGGAACACCGGGGAGCTGTTTTTT. As protein: CASSFLIGQGNTGELFF. The chain carries TRBV5-1 and TRBJ2-2; D is possibly TRBD1 (5 bases). The CDR3 is 17 amino acids. Germline assignment: CDR1 SGHRS and CDR2 YFSETQ. Trimming took 2 bases from V and 1 from J, leaving 15 bases between them.